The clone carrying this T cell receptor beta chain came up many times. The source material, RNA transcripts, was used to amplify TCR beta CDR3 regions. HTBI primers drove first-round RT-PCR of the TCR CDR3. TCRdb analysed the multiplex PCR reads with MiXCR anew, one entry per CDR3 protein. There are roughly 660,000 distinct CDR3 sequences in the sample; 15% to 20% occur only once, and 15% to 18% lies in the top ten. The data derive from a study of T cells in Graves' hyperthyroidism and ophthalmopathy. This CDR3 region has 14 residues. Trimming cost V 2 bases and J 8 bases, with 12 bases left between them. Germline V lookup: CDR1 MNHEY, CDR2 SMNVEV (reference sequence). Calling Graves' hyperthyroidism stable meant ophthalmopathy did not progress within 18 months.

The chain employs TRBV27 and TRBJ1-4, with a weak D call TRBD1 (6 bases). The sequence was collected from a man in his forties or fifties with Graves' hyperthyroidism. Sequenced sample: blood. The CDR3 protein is CASSLKGGWEKLFF. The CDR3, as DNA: TGTGCCAGCAGTTTAAAGGGGGGATGGGAAAAACTGTTTTTT.